Listed below are T cell receptor beta chains from one sample, sequenced in a study of cytomegalovirus exposure and HLA in healthy donors. Repertoires were generated with immunoSEQ multiplex PCR, while TCRdb's copy carries only in-frame clones and drops some. The data hold some 150,000 clones, with approximately 85% observed a single time. The sample taken for sequencing was PBMCs. Source of these receptors: a woman aged 45-59 years in good health and CMV-seropositive. The CDR3 runs from the conserved cysteine through the conserved F or W. Fields, in order: J gene, clone size, D gene, V gene, CDR3 protein, CDR3 DNA. D genes are given only for firm matches. Part of the rows lack a size; the others show once, few, many or a class for expanded clones.

TRBJ1-2 | once | TRBD1 | TRBV15 | CATSSDRTGENYGYTF | TGTGCCACCAGCAGTGATAGGACAGGAGAAAACTATGGCTACACCTTC
TRBJ2-1 | . | . | TRBV28 | CASSDDILYNEQFF | TGTGCCAGCAGCGATGACATTCTCTACAATGAGCAGTTCTTC
TRBJ2-7 | . | TRBD2 | TRBV27 | CASSGLAGVHEQYF | TGTGCCAGCTCGGGACTAGCGGGAGTCCACGAGCAGTACTTC
TRBJ2-7 | once | . | TRBV27 | CASSLYRAGSEQYF | TGTGCCAGCAGTTTATATCGGGCGGGCTCCGAGCAGTACTTC
TRBJ1-1 | . | TRBD1 | TRBV10-3 | CAISEDRVISFF | TGTGCCATCAGTGAAGACAGGGTAATATCTTTCTTT
TRBJ2-5 | . | TRBD2 | TRBV5-1 | CASSPGTSGKADQETQYF | TGCGCCAGCAGCCCCGGGACTAGCGGGAAGGCCGACCAAGAGACCCAGTACTTC
TRBJ2-7 | . | . | TRBV4-1 | CASSQEVGLTYEQYF | TGCGCCAGCAGCCAAGAAGTAGGACTTACCTACGAGCAGTACTTC
TRBJ2-1 | few | . | TRBV7-9 | CAAEVVDGHSSYNEQFF | TGTGCCGCAGAAGTCGTTGACGGCCACAGCTCCTACAATGAGCAGTTCTTC
TRBJ2-5 | . | . | TRBV14 | CASSQETRVTQYF | TGTGCCAGCAGCCAAGAAACCCGAGTGACCCAGTACTTC
TRBJ2-5 | few | . | TRBV7-3 | CASSVQGRETQYF | TGTGCCAGCAGCGTTCAGGGTCGGGAGACCCAGTACTTC
TRBJ1-2 | . | TRBD1 | TRBV6-4 | CASSGTGNYGYTF | TGTGCCAGCAGTGGGACAGGAAACTATGGCTACACCTTC
TRBJ1-6 | . | TRBD1 | TRBV5-1 | CASRMLPGQGNSPLHF | TGCGCCAGCCGGATGCTACCGGGACAGGGAAATTCACCCCTCCACTTT
TRBJ2-7 | . | . | TRBV2 | CASSERRALIEQYF | TGTGCCAGCAGTGAACGGCGGGCTCTAATCGAGCAGTACTTC
TRBJ2-7 | . | TRBD2 | TRBV7-8 | CASRGGSPYEQYF | TGTGCCAGCAGGGGGGGGTCTCCCTACGAGCAGTACTTC
TRBJ1-4 | . | . | TRBV11-1 | CASSSRQLNEKLFF | TGTGCCAGCAGCTCCAGACAGTTAAATGAAAAACTGTTTTTT
TRBJ1-4 | . | . | TRBV5-4 | CASSLTPTNEKLFF | TGTGCCAGCAGCCTGACACCAACTAATGAAAAACTGTTTTTT
TRBJ2-1 | . | . | TRBV11-3 | CASSQAAYNEQFF | TGTGCCAGCAGCCAAGCTGCCTACAATGAGCAGTTCTTC